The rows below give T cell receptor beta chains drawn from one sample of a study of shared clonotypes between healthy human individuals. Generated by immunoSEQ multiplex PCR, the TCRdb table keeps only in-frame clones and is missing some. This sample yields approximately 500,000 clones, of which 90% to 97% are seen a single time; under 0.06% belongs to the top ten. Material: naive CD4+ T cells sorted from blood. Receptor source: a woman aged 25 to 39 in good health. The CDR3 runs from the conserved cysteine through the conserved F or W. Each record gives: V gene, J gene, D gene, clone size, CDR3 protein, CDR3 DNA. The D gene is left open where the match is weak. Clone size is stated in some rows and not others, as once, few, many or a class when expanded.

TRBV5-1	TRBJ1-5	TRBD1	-	CASKGGEGQPQHF	TGCGCCAGCAAAGGGGGCGAAGGGCAGCCCCAGCATTTT
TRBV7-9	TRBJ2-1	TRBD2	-	CASSLGTSVDEQFF	TGTGCCAGCAGCTTGGGGACTAGCGTCGATGAGCAGTTCTTC
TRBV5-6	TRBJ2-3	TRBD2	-	CASRFTGGPEDTQYF	TGTGCCAGCAGATTTACGGGAGGGCCTGAAGATACGCAGTATTTT
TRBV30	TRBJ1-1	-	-	CAWSEAAFEAFF	TGTGCCTGGAGTGAGGCGGCGTTTGAAGCTTTCTTT
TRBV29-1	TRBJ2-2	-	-	CSVRWARTGELFF	TGCAGCGTTAGGTGGGCCAGGACCGGGGAGCTGTTTTTT
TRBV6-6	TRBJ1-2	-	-	CASSYSPENYGYTF	TGTGCCAGCAGTTACTCGCCAGAGAACTATGGCTACACCTTC
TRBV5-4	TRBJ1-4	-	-	CASSYSGFEKLFF	TGTGCCAGCAGCTACTCAGGGTTCGAAAAACTGTTTTTT
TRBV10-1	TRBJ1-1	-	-	CASSSGMNTEAFF	TGCGCCAGCAGCTCCGGGATGAACACTGAAGCTTTCTTT
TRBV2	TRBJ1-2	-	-	CASSLGLTANYGYTF	TGTGCCAGCAGTCTTGGACTGACAGCTAACTATGGCTACACCTTC
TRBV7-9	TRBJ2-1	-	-	CASSLASEQFF	TGTGCCAGCAGCTTAGCTAGTGAGCAGTTCTTC
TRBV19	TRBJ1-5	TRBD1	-	CASSIGVLRGREPQHF	TGTGCCAGTAGTATAGGGGTCCTCAGGGGGCGCGAGCCCCAGCATTTT
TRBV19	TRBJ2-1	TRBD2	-	CASLSRLAGTYNEQFF	TGTGCCAGCCTCTCTCGCCTAGCGGGTACCTACAATGAGCAGTTCTTC
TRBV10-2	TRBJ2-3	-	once	CAVARGDTDTQYF	TGCGCCGTCGCGCGCGGGGACACAGATACGCAGTATTTT
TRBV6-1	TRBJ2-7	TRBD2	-	CASSELAGPYEQYF	TGTGCCAGCAGTGAACTAGCGGGACCCTACGAGCAGTACTTC
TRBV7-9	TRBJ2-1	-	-	CASSSGERTGDEQFF	TGTGCCAGCAGCTCTGGGGAGAGGACGGGGGATGAGCAGTTCTTC